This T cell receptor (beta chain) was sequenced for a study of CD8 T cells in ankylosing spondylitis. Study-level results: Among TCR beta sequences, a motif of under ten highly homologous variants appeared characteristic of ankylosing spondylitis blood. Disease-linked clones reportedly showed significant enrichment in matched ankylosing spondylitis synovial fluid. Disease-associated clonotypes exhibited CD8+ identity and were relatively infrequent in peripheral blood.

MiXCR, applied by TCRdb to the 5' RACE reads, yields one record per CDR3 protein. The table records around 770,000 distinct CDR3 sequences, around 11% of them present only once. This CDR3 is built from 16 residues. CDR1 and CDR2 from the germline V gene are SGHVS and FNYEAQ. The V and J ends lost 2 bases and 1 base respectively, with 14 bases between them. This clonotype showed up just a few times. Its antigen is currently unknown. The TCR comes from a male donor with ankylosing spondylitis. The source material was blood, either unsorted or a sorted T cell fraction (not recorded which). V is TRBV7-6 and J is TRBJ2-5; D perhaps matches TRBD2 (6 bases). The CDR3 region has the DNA TGTGCCAGCAGCTTAATGAGGGAGGCCATCCAAGAGACCCAGTACTTC. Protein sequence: CASSLMREAIQETQYF.